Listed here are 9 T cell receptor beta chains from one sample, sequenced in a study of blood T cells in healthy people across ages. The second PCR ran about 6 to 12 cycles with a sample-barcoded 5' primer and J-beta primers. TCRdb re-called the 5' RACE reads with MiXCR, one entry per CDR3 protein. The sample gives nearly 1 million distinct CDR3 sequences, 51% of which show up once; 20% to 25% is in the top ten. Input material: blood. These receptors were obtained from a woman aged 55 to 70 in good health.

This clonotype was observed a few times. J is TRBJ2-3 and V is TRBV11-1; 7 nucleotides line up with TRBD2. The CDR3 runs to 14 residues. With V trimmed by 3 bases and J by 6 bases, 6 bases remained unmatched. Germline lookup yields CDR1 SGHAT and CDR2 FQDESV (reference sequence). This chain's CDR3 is CASSFGPREDTQYF. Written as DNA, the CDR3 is TGTGCCAGCAGCTTCGGGCCGCGGGAGGATACGCAGTATTTT. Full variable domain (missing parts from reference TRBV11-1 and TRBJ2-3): EAEVAQSPRYKITEKSQAVAFWCDPISGHATLYWYRQILGQGPELLVQFQDESVVDDSQLPKDRFSAERLKGVDSTLKIQPAELGDSAMYLCASSFGPREDTQYFGPGTRLTVL.

The chain's CDR3 is CASSLGAVDRGYGYTF. CDR3 nucleotides: TGTGCCAGCAGTTTAGGAGCGGTGGACAGAGGGTATGGCTACACCTTC. The J gene is TRBJ1-2, the V gene TRBV12-3 or TRBV12-4; TRBD1 might be the D (6 bases). With 1 base removed from V and 5 bases from J, the gap between germline ends came to 17 bases. The CDR3 is 16 residues long.

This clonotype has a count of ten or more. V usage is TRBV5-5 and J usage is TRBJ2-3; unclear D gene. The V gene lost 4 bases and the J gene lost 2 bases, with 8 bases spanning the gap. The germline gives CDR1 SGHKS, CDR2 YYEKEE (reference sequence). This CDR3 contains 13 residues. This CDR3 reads CASSVFATDTQYF. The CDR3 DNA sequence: TGTGCCAGCAGCGTGTTTGCCACAGATACGCAGTATTTT.

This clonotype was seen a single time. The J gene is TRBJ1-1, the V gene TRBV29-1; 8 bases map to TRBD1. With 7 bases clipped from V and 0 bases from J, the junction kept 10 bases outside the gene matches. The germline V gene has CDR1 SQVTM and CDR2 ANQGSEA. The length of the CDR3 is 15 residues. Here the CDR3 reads CSAGTGYYMNTEAFF. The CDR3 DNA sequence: TGCAGCGCGGGGACAGGCTACTACATGAACACTGAAGCTTTCTTT.

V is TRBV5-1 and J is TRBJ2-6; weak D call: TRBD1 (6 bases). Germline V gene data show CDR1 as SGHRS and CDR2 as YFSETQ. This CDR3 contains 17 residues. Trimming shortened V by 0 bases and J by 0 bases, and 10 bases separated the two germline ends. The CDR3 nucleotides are TGCGCCAGCAGCTTGGACCCACAGGGCTCTGGGGCCAACGTCCTGACTTTC. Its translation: CASSLDPQGSGANVLTF.

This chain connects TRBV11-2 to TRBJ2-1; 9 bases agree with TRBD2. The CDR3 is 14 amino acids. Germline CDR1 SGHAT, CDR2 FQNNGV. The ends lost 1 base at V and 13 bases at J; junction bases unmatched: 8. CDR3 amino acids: CASSLGLAGRAQFF. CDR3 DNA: TGTGCCAGCAGCTTAGGGCTAGCGGGGAGAGCACAGTTCTTC.

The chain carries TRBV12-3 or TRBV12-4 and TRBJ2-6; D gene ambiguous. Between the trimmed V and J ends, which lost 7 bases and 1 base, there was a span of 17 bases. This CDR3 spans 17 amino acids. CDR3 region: CASTPSLSRSGANVLTF. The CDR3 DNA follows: TGTGCCAGCACTCCATCGCTCTCCCGATCTGGGGCCAACGTCCTGACTTTC.

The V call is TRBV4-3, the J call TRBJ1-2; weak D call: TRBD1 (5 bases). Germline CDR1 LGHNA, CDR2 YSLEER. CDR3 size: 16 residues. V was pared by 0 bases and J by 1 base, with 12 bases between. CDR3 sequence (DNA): TGCGCCAGCAGCCAAGATTCAGGGCAGAGTAACTATGGCTACACCTTC. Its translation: CASSQDSGQSNYGYTF.

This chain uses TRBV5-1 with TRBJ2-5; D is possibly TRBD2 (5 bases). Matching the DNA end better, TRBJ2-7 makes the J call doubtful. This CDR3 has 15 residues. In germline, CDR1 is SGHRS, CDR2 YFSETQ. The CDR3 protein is CASSLARGIVYEQYF. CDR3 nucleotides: TGCGCCAGCAGCTTGGCCAGAGGGATCGTCTACGAGCAGTACTTC.